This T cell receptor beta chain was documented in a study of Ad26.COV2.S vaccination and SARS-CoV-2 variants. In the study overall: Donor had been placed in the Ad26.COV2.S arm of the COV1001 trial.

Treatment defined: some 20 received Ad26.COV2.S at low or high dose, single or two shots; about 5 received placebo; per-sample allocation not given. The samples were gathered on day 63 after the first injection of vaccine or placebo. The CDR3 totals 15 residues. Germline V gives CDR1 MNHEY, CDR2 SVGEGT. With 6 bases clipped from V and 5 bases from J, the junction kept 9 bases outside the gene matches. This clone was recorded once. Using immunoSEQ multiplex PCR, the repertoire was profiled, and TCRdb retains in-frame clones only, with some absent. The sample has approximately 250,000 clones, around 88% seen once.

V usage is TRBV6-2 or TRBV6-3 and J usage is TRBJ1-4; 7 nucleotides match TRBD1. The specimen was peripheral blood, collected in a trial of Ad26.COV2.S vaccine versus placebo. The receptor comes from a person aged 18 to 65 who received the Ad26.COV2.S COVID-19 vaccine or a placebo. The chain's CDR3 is CASSSPGTDNEKLFF. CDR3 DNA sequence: TGTGCCAGCAGCTCGCCCGGGACAGACAATGAAAAACTGTTTTTT.